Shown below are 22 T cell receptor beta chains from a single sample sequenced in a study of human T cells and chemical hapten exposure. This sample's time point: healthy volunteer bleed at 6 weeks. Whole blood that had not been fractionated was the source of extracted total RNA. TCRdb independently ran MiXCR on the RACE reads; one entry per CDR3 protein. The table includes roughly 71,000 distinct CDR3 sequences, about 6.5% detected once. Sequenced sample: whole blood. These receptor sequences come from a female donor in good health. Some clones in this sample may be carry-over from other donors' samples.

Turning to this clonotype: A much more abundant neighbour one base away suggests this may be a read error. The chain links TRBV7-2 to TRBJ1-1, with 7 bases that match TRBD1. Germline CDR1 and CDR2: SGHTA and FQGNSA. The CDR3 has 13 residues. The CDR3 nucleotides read TGTGACAGCAGCCTGGACAGGCACACTGAAGCTTTCTTT. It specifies CDSSLDRHTEAFF.

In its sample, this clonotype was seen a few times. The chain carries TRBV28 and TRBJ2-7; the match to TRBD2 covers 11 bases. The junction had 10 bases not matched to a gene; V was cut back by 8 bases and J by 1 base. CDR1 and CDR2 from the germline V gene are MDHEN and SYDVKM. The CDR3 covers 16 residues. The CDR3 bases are TGTGCCAGCGCACCCCTAGCGGGAGGTCGGTCCTACGAGCAGTACTTC. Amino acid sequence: CASAPLAGGRSYEQYF.

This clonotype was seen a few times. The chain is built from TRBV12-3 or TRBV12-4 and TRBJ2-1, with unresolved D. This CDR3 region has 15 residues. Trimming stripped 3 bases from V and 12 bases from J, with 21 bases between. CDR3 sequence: CASSFGSGFDTMQFF. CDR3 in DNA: TGTGCCAGCAGTTTCGGGTCCGGATTTGATACCATGCAGTTCTTC.

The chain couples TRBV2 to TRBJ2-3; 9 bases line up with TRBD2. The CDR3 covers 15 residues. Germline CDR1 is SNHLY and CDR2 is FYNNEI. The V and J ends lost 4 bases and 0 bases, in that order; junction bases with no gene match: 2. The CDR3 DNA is TGTGCCAGCAGTGGTAGCGGGAGTAGCACAGATACGCAGTATTTT. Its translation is CASSGSGSSTDTQYF.

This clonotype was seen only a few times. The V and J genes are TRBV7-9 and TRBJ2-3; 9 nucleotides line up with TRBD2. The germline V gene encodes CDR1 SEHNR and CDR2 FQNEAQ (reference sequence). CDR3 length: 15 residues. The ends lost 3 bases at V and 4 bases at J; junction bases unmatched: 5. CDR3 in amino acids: CASSFAGGPPDTQYF. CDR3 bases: TGTGCCAGCAGCTTTGCGGGAGGGCCCCCAGATACGCAGTATTTT.

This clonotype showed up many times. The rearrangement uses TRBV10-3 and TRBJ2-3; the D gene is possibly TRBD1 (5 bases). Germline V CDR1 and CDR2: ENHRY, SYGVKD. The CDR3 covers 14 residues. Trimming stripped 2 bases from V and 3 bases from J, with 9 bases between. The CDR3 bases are TGTGCCATCAGTGAGGATAGGGGAACAGATACGCAGTATTTT. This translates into CAISEDRGTDTQYF.

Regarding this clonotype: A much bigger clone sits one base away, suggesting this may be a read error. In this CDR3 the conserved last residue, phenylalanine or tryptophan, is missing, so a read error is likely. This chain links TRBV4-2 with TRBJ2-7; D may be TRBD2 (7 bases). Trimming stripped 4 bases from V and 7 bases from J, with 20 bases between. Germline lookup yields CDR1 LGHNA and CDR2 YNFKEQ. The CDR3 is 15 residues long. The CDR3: CASSPGEGGGGEQYS. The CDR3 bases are TGTGCCAGCAGCCCCGGGGAGGGGGGAGGCGGGGAGCAGTACTCC.

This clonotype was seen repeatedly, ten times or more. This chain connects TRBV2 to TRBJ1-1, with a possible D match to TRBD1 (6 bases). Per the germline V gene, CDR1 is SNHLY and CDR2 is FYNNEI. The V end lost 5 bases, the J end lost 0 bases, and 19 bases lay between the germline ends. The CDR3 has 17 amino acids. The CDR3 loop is CASSPQRQAGLNTEAFF. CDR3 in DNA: TGTGCCAGCAGTCCGCAGAGACAGGCCGGATTGAACACTGAAGCTTTCTTT. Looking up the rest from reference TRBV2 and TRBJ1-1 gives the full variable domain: EPEVTQTPSHQVTQMGQEVILRCVPISNHLYFYWYRQILGQKVEFLVSFYNNEISEKSEIFDDQFSVERPDGSNFTLKIRSTKLEDSAMYFCASSPQRQAGLNTEAFFGQGTRLTVV.

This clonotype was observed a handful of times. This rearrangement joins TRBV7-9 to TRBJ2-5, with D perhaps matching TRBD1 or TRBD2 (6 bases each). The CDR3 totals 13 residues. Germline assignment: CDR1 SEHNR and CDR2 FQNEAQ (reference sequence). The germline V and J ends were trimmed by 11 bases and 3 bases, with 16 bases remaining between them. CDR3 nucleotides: TGTGCCGTCAAAGGGGGGCTGGAAGAGACCCAGTACTTC. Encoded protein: CAVKGGLEETQYF.

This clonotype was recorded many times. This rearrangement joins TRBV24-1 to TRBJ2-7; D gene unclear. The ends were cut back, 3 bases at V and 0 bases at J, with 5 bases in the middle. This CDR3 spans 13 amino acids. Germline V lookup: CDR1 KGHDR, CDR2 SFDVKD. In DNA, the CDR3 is TGTGCCACCAGTGATCCTAGCTCCTACGAGCAGTACTTC. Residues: CATSDPSSYEQYF.

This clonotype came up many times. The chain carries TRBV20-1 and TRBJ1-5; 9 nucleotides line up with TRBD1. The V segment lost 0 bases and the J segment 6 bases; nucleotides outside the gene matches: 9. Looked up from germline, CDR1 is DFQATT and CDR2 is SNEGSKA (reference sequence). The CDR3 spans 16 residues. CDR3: CSARDPDRGDSQPQHF. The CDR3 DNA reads TGCAGTGCTAGAGATCCAGACAGGGGGGATAGTCAGCCCCAGCATTTT.

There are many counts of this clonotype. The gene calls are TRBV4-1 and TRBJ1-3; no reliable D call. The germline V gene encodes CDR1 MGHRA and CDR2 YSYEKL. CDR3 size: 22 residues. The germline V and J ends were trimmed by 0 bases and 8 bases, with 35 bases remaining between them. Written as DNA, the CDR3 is TGCGCCAGCAGCCAAGATACGATTTTATCTATGGACCGCGGCGACGGTCGGGACACCATATATTTT. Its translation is CASSQDTILSMDRGDGRDTIYF.

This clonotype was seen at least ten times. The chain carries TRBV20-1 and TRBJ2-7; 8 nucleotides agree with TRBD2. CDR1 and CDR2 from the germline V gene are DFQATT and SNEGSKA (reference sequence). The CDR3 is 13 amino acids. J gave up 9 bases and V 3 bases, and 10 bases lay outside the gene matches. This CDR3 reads CSARVERTSSQYF. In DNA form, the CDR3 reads TGCAGTGCTAGGGTTGAGCGGACTAGCTCGCAGTACTTC.

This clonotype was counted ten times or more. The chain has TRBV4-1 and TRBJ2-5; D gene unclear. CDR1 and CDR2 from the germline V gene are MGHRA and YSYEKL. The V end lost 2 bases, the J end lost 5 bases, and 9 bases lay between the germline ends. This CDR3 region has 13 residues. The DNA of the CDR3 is TGCGCCAGCAGCCAAACCTGGTTCGAGACCCAGTACTTC. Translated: CASSQTWFETQYF.

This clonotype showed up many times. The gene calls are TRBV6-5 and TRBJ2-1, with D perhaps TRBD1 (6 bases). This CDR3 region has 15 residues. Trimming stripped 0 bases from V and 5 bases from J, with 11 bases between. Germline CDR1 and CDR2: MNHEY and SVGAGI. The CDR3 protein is CASSYSITGNNEQFF. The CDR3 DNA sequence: TGTGCCAGCAGTTACTCGATAACAGGGAACAATGAGCAGTTCTTC.

DNA of the CDR3: TGTGCCAGCAGTTACCCCGACAAAAGGAGCTCCTACGAGCAGTACTTC. This sequence encodes CASSYPDKRSSYEQYF. The chain uses TRBV6-2 or TRBV6-3 and TRBJ2-7; unclear D gene. This CDR3 is 16 amino acids long. V was cut by 2 bases and J by 0 bases, with 14 bases left in between. From germline, CDR1 is MNHEY and CDR2 SVGEGT.

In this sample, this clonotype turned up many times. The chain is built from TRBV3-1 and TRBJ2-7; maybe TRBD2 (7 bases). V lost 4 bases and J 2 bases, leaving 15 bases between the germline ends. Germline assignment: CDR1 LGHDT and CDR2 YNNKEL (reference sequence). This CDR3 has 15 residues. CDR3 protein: CASSRVREGAYEQYF. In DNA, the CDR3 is TGTGCCAGCAGCCGCGTCAGGGAGGGGGCCTACGAGCAGTACTTC.

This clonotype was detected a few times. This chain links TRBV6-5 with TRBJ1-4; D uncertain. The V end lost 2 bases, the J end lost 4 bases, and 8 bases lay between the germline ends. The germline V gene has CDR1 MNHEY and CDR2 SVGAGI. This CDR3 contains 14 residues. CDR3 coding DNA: TGTGCCAGCAGTTACAGAGGAGTTAATGAAAAACTGTTTTTT. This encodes CASSYRGVNEKLFF.

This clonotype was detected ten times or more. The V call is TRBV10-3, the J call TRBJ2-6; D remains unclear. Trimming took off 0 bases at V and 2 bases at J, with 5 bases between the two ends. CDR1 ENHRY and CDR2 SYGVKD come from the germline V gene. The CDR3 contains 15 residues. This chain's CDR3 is CAISESGAGANVLTF. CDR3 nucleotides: TGTGCCATCAGTGAGTCGGGCGCTGGGGCCAACGTCCTGACTTTC.

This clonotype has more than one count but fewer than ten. The CDR3 DNA sequence: TGTGCCATCACTCCCGACCAGCTACTCCAGTATGGCTACACCTTC. Its translation is CAITPDQLLQYGYTF. The V call is TRBV10-3, the J call TRBJ1-2, with D hard to call. Trimming took off 7 bases at V and 5 bases at J, with 20 bases between the two ends. Germline CDR1 reads ENHRY; CDR2 reads SYGVKD. The CDR3 runs to 15 residues.

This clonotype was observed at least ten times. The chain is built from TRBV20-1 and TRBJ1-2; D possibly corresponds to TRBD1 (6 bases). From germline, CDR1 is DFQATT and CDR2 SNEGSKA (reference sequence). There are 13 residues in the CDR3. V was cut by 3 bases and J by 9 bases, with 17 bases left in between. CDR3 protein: CSARDSGAIRYTF. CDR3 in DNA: TGCAGTGCTAGGGACTCAGGGGCAATCCGCTACACCTTC.

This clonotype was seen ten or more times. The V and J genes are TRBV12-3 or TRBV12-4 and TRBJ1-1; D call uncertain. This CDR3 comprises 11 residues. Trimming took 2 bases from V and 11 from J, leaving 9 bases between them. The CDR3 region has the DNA TGTGCCAGCAGTTTATCTGGGATCGCTTTCTTT. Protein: CASSLSGIAFF.